The 32 T cell receptor beta chains below come from one sample, sequenced in a study of CD8 T cells in Susac syndrome. Reverse transcription of roughly 0.5 to 1 ug RNA used random hexamers. TCRdb ran MiXCR on the immunoSEQ multiplex PCR reads and lists one entry per CDR3 protein. The sample includes 75,000 or so distinct CDR3 sequences, 90% to 95% of them seen just once. The sequencing input was CD8+ T cells from PBMCs. These receptors all stem from a human donor with Susac syndrome.

The chain is built from TRBV28 and TRBJ2-1; no firm D call. Germline CDR1 is MDHEN and CDR2 is SYDVKM. V was trimmed by 4 bases and J by 4 bases, leaving 8 bases between them. The CDR3 totals 13 residues. CDR3 amino acids: CASSSFPYNEQFF. The CDR3 DNA reads as TGTGCCAGCAGTTCATTCCCATACAATGAGCAGTTCTTC.

V gene TRBV12-3 or TRBV12-4 combines with J gene TRBJ2-2; D call uncertain. Trimming left V 5 bases short and J 3 bases short, with 13 bases between. The CDR3 has 15 residues. The CDR3 DNA follows: TGTGCCAGCAGTCCACCCGGATCTTACACCGGGGAGCTGTTTTTT. Translated: CASSPPGSYTGELFF.

A word on this clonotype: Given the absence of the conserved phenylalanine or tryptophan at the CDR3 end, a read error is likely. V usage is TRBV3-1 and J usage is TRBJ2-7, with no clear D. This CDR3 has 13 residues. Germline loops: CDR1 LGHDT, CDR2 YNNKEL (reference sequence). Trimming pared 0 bases from V and 8 bases from J, leaving 11 bases between. The CDR3 is CASSQDLGSQQYL. In nucleotides, the CDR3 is TGTGCCAGCAGCCAAGATTTGGGCAGCCAGCAGTACCTC.

This clonotype was counted a single time. V gene TRBV3-1 combines with J gene TRBJ1-2; D not certain. This CDR3 contains 16 residues. Trimming took off 0 bases at V and 4 bases at J, with 15 bases between the two ends. The V gene's germline CDR1 is LGHDT and CDR2 YNNKEL (reference sequence). The CDR3 DNA reads TGTGCCAGCAGCCAAGATTGGTTTACAGATAGCTATGGCTACACCTTC. This sequence encodes CASSQDWFTDSYGYTF.

The rearrangement links TRBV19 to TRBJ2-3; D tentatively fits TRBD1 or TRBD2 (6 bases each). The CDR3 extends over 16 amino acids. Germline values: CDR1 LNHDA, CDR2 SQIVND (reference sequence). The V gene lost 4 bases and the J gene lost 0 bases, with 14 bases spanning the gap. This chain's CDR3 is CASSKSEGGSTDTQYF. The CDR3 nucleotides are TGTGCCAGTAGTAAATCTGAGGGGGGAAGCACAGATACGCAGTATTTT.

The chain uses TRBV20-1 and TRBJ1-1; the match to TRBD1 covers 11 bases. This CDR3 is built from 15 residues. The V and J ends lost 5 bases and 5 bases, in that order; junction bases with no gene match: 10. Germline loops: CDR1 DFQATT, CDR2 SNEGSKA (reference sequence). As DNA, the CDR3 is TGCAGTGCTCTGTCCGGACAGGGGGCGCCTACTGAAGCTTTCTTT. Its protein product is CSALSGQGAPTEAFF.

The V gene is TRBV15, the J gene TRBJ1-6; D gene ambiguous. V was trimmed by 5 bases and J by 0 bases, leaving 8 bases between them. This CDR3 has 15 residues. Germline-derived CDR1 and CDR2 are LNHNV and YYDKDF (reference sequence). The CDR3 is CATSHRDSYNSPLHF. CDR3 nucleotide sequence: TGTGCCACCAGCCACCGAGACTCCTATAATTCACCCCTCCACTTT.

V and J are TRBV2 and TRBJ1-2; D is unclear. CDR1 is SNHLY, CDR2 FYNNEI, per germline. The V and J ends lost 6 bases and 6 bases respectively, with 11 bases between them. The CDR3 is 12 amino acids. Here the CDR3 DNA reads TGTGCCAGCAGGAAGGGTCCGGATGGCTACACCTTC. Amino acids: CASRKGPDGYTF. Complete variable domain (other parts from reference TRBV2 and TRBJ1-2): EPEVTQTPSHQVTQMGQEVILRCVPISNHLYFYWYRQILGQKVEFLVSFYNNEISEKSEIFDDQFSVERPDGSNFTLKIRSTKLEDSAMYFCASRKGPDGYTFGSGTRLTVV.

This rearrangement joins TRBV28 to TRBJ2-7; 7 positions agree with TRBD2. V lost 6 bases and J lost 6; bases outside the gene matches: 8. The CDR3 is 13 amino acids. CDR1 and CDR2 from the germline V gene are MDHEN and SYDVKM. CDR3 sequence: CASRRTSLREQYF. The CDR3 nucleotides read TGTGCCAGCAGGAGGACTAGTTTGCGCGAGCAGTACTTC.

This clonotype was seen a single time. This rearrangement joins TRBV7-3 to TRBJ2-3, with TRBD2 matching 8 bases. The germline V gene encodes CDR1 SGHTA and CDR2 FQGTGA. This CDR3 is 15 amino acids long. Trimming cost V 5 bases and J 0 bases; bases outside gene matches: 4. The chain's CDR3 is CASSGTGGSTDTQYF. The CDR3 nucleotides read TGTGCCAGCAGCGGGACGGGAGGGAGCACAGATACGCAGTATTTT.

J is TRBJ2-7 and V is TRBV7-9, with TRBD1 matching over 10 bases. V dropped 3 bases and J dropped 7; count of bases not matched to a gene: 3. Germline V gene data show CDR1 as SEHNR and CDR2 as FQNEAQ (reference sequence). The CDR3 extends over 13 amino acids. In DNA, the CDR3 is TGTGCCAGCAGCTTGACAGGGGGCGGGGAGCAGTACTTC. It yields the protein CASSLTGGGEQYF.

V and J are TRBV6-5 and TRBJ1-4; D remains unclear. Between the trimmed V and J ends, which lost 1 base and 0 bases, there was a span of 21 bases. Germline V lookup: CDR1 MNHEY, CDR2 SVGAGI. This CDR3 comprises 20 residues. The CDR3 coding sequence is TGTGCCAGCAGTTACTTGGCTTTTGGCCACGAAATTGCAACTAATGAAAAACTGTTTTTT. Its protein product is CASSYLAFGHEIATNEKLFF.

This chain's CDR3 is CASSQTGTGAYGYTF. CDR3 DNA: TGCGCCAGCAGCCAAACCGGGACAGGGGCCTATGGCTACACCTTC. This sequence joins TRBV4-3 and TRBJ1-2, with 10 bases lining up with TRBD1. J lost 4 bases, V lost 2 bases, and 4 bases had no gene match. CDR1 and CDR2 from the germline V gene are LGHNA and YSLEER. The length of the CDR3 is 15 residues.

The chain carries TRBV28 and TRBJ2-5, with a possible D match to TRBD1 (5 bases). Germline CDR1 is MDHEN and CDR2 is SYDVKM. V gave up 3 bases and J gave up 3 bases, with 11 bases separating them. The CDR3 spans 14 residues. CDR3: CASSFQTVKETQYF. CDR3 nucleotides: TGTGCCAGCAGTTTTCAGACAGTGAAAGAGACCCAGTACTTC.

J is TRBJ2-5 and V is TRBV27, with no clear D. V lost 2 bases to trimming and J lost 3 bases, with 10 bases between them. The CDR3 has 14 residues. Germline values: CDR1 MNHEY, CDR2 SMNVEV (reference sequence). CDR3 sequence: CASSLTPREETQYF. CDR3 nucleotides: TGTGCCAGCAGTTTAACCCCCAGAGAAGAGACCCAGTACTTC.

The rearrangement links TRBV28 to TRBJ2-5; 8 bases match TRBD1. Losses at the gene ends were 4 bases for V and 2 bases for J; bases not matched to a gene: 3. CDR3 size: 14 residues. Germline loops: CDR1 MDHEN, CDR2 SYDVKM. The CDR3 DNA sequence: TGTGCCAGCAGTTGGACAGGGTCACAAGAGACCCAGTACTTC. Translated, it gives CASSWTGSQETQYF.

The chain recombines TRBV7-2 with TRBJ2-7; possibly TRBD1 or TRBD2 for D (5 bases each). With 5 bases removed from V and 0 bases from J, the gap between germline ends came to 11 bases. Germline lookup yields CDR1 SGHTA and CDR2 FQGNSA. The CDR3 has 14 residues. The CDR3 DNA reads TGTGCCAGCAGCCCCCGGGACCACTCCTACGAGCAGTACTTC. This translates into CASSPRDHSYEQYF.

This chain links TRBV27 with TRBJ1-3; 7 bases are shared with TRBD1. The V gene end was trimmed by 5 bases and the J gene end by 3 bases; junction bases not matched to a gene: 4. CDR1 MNHEY and CDR2 SMNVEV come from the germline V gene (reference sequence). CDR3 size: 14 residues. CDR3 in amino acids: CASSPRTGGNTIYF. In nucleotides, the CDR3 is TGTGCCAGCAGTCCCCGGACAGGTGGAAACACCATATATTTT.

The genes are TRBV2 and TRBJ1-1; no clear D gene. V lost 7 bases to trimming and J lost 1 base, with 4 bases between them. Germline V CDR1 and CDR2: SNHLY, FYNNEI. The CDR3 consists of 11 residues. CDR3 amino acids: CASIQNTEAFF. CDR3 nucleotide sequence: TGTGCCAGCATCCAGAACACTGAAGCTTTCTTT.

This chain connects TRBV12-3 or TRBV12-4 to TRBJ1-5, with D hard to call. This CDR3 contains 14 residues. V lost 6 bases, J lost 3 bases, and 12 bases lay in between. CDR3 DNA: TGTGCCAGCAGGGACGCCGGGGTCAATCAGCCCCAGCATTTT. It yields the protein CASRDAGVNQPQHF.

V gene TRBV27 combines with J gene TRBJ2-7; 8 nucleotides align to TRBD2. Germline assignment: CDR1 MNHEY and CDR2 SMNVEV (reference sequence). There are 15 residues in the CDR3. J lost 4 bases, V lost 2 bases, and 7 bases had no gene match. DNA for the CDR3: TGTGCCAGCAGTTTAGGGCGGGGGGCCAATTACGAGCAGTACTTC. It is translated as CASSLGRGANYEQYF.

The chain joins TRBV7-8 to TRBJ2-3, with 10 bases aligning to TRBD2. Trimming took 2 bases from V and 4 from J; bases not matched to a gene: 12. The CDR3 consists of 18 residues. Germline CDR1 and CDR2: SGHVS and FQNEAQ. CDR3 bases: TGTGCCAGCAGCTTATGGGGGACTAGCGCCGAGTTAGCAGATACGCAGTATTTT. This gives the protein CASSLWGTSAELADTQYF.

The CDR3 DNA reads as TGTGCCTGGAGTGTATATCTGGGACAGGGCCACGAGCAGTACTTC. Amino acid sequence: CAWSVYLGQGHEQYF. This chain uses TRBV30 with TRBJ2-7, with TRBD1 matching over 9 bases. Germline CDR1 GTSNPN, CDR2 SVGIG (reference sequence). The V segment lost 0 bases and the J segment 5 bases; nucleotides outside the gene matches: 8. The CDR3 length is 15 residues.

Only one count was recorded for this clonotype. The V and J genes are TRBV18 and TRBJ2-7, with D maybe TRBD1 (5 bases). The CDR3 runs to 13 residues. The V and J ends lost 5 bases and 2 bases respectively, with 10 bases between them. The V gene's germline CDR1 is KGHSH and CDR2 LQKENI. The CDR3 loop is CASSSSTAYEQYF. In nucleotides, the CDR3 is TGTGCCAGCTCATCTTCGACAGCCTACGAGCAGTACTTC.

This chain joins TRBV6-5 and TRBJ2-7; D is perhaps TRBD2 (5 bases). V lost 4 bases to trimming and J lost 3 bases, with 13 bases between them. From germline, CDR1 is MNHEY and CDR2 SVGAGI. The CDR3 contains 14 residues. CDR3 sequence: CASSLSGARYEQYF. CDR3 coding DNA: TGTGCCAGCAGTTTGAGCGGAGCCCGCTACGAGCAGTACTTC.

The chain has TRBV30 and TRBJ1-5; no reliable D call. Trimming left V 2 bases short and J 2 bases short, with 13 bases between. The germline V gene has CDR1 GTSNPN and CDR2 SVGIG (reference sequence). This CDR3 contains 15 residues. In nucleotides, the CDR3 is TGTGCCTGGAGTAGGGCCGGGGAGGGCAATCAGCCCCAGCATTTT. It translates to CAWSRAGEGNQPQHF.

The chain links TRBV6-5 to TRBJ2-3, with 12 positions matching TRBD2. The CDR3 covers 20 residues. Trimming at V came to 2 bases and at J to 5 bases, leaving 17 bases not matched to a gene. Germline CDR1 and CDR2: MNHEY and SVGAGI. CDR3 protein: CASSYHYALPSGGAGDTQYF. The CDR3 coding sequence is TGTGCCAGCAGTTACCACTACGCTTTACCTAGCGGGGGGGCAGGAGATACGCAGTATTTT.

The chain is built from TRBV24-1 and TRBJ2-5, with unresolved D. Germline CDR1 is KGHDR and CDR2 is SFDVKD. The CDR3 spans 15 residues. The V end was cut by 5 bases, the J end by 3 bases, with 15 bases between. CDR3 loop: CATSAGEEPKETQYF. The CDR3 DNA follows: TGTGCCACCAGTGCTGGAGAGGAACCGAAAGAGACCCAGTACTTC.

The genes are TRBV9 and TRBJ2-5, with D perhaps matching TRBD2 (6 bases). CDR3 length: 18 amino acids. From germline, CDR1 is SGDLS and CDR2 YYNGEE. V lost 2 bases to trimming and J lost 0 bases, with 20 bases between them. The chain's CDR3 is CASSVWSGGDFYQETQYF. The CDR3 DNA reads TGTGCCAGCAGCGTCTGGAGCGGAGGGGACTTCTACCAAGAGACCCAGTACTTC.

The V and J genes are TRBV18 and TRBJ2-7, with D possibly being TRBD1 or TRBD2 (5 bases each). V was pared by 4 bases and J by 0 bases, with 28 bases between. This CDR3 is 20 amino acids long. Germline V lookup: CDR1 KGHSH, CDR2 LQKENI. The CDR3 nucleotides are TGTGCCAGCTCACGCCGGGACCCACAAGGTTCGTTAGCGCCCTCCTACGAGCAGTACTTC. Translated, it gives CASSRRDPQGSLAPSYEQYF.

The chain couples TRBV29-1 to TRBJ2-7; maybe TRBD2 (6 bases). The CDR3 spans 13 residues. CDR1 is SQVTM, CDR2 ANQGSEA, per germline. V was pared by 4 bases and J by 4 bases, with 14 bases between. CDR3 bases: TGCAGCGTTGGGACTACCAACACTTACGAGCAGTACTTC. It yields the protein CSVGTTNTYEQYF.

This sequence joins TRBV5-6 and TRBJ1-5; TRBD1 might be the D (6 bases). The CDR3 runs to 15 residues. The germline V and J ends were trimmed by 0 bases and 2 bases, with 9 bases remaining between them. Germline V gene lookup returns CDR1 SGHDT and CDR2 YYEEEE. As DNA, the CDR3 is TGTGCCAGCAGCTTGGGGGCAGGGGGCAATCAGCCCCAGCATTTT. This encodes CASSLGAGGNQPQHF.